Included here is one T cell receptor beta chain sequence, with context. Antigen specificity is unknown. Ipilimumab-mediated CTLA-4 blockade plus focal radiation was given to patients having chemo-refractory metastatic non-small-cell lung cancer. The sample originates from a study of radiotherapy plus CTLA-4 blockade in lung cancer. Whole-study findings and limits: Clones of tumor-derived TCRs expanded in blood after radiotherapy plus ipilimumab.

The assay was immunoSEQ multiplex PCR, and TCRdb's table has in-frame clones only and misses some. Altogether 81,000 or so clones are present, about 83% being singletons, with the ten largest covering about 14%. Germline lookup yields CDR1 MNHNS and CDR2 SASEGT. This CDR3 comprises 14 residues. The chain is built from TRBV6-1 and TRBJ2-3, with D tentatively TRBD1 or TRBD2 (5 bases each). Sequencing used peripheral blood, obtained from a patient treated with radiotherapy plus ipilimumab. This sequence was found in a human donor with non-small cell lung cancer that progressed on radiotherapy plus ipilimumab. For the CDR3, the DNA is TGTGCGCCGGGACCAACTCGTATTCCAGATACGCAGTATTTT. This sequence encodes CAPGPTRIPDTQYF.